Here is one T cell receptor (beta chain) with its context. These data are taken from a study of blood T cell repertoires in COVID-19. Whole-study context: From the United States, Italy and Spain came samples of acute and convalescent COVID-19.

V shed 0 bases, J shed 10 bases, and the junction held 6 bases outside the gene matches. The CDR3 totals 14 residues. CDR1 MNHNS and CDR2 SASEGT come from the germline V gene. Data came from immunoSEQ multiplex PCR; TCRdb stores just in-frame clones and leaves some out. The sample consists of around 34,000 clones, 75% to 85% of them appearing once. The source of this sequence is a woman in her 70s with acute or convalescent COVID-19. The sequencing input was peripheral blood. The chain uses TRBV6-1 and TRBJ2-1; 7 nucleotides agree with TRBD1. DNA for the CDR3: TGTGCCAGCAGTGAAGCTTTGGACAGGCGAGAGCAGTTCTTC. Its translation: CASSEALDRREQFF.